This TCR beta chain is drawn from a study of blood T cell dynamics during melanoma immunotherapy. Across the whole study: Patients with metastatic melanoma got pembrolizumab or nivolumab-ipilimumab as first-line care.

This CDR3 is 16 amino acids long. Trimming pared 8 bases from V and 2 bases from J, leaving 20 bases between. Germline-derived CDR1 and CDR2 are SEHNR and FQNEAQ (reference sequence). Profiling relied on immunoSEQ multiplex PCR, and the TCRdb table lists in-frame clones only, not all of them. The sample records 15,000 or so clones, about 95% being singletons. Described time point: week 3, after first cycle of checkpoint inhibitor. Samples come from before therapy and from week 3 after the first blockade cycle. Apart from a couple of fast progressors, RECIST 1.1 response was judged 12 weeks post-infusion. Patients had no prior systemic cancer treatment, immunosuppressants or other active cancers.

V is TRBV7-9 and J is TRBJ2-3, with D unclear. This TCR derives from a human donor with melanoma. Material: effector memory CD8+ T cells from blood, obtained from a patient treated with checkpoint blockade. Here the CDR3 DNA reads TGTGCCAGCTACCGGTCAACTCCAGCTTTCACAGATACGCAGTATTTT. This codes for CASYRSTPAFTDTQYF.